The entry that follows covers one T cell receptor beta chain sequence. The method was immunoSEQ multiplex PCR; TCRdb's version includes in-frame clones alone and lacks a portion of them. This table has a few hundred thousand clones, approximately 82% appearing once. This sample was taken from a study of blood T cell repertoires in COVID-19. Study summary: COVID-19 samples, acute and convalescent, were from the United States, Italy and Spain. The analysed material was cDNA or gDNA that came from T cells, B-cell-depleted T cells, or PBMCs.

CDR3 length equals 15 residues. With 3 bases removed from V and 0 bases from J, the gap between germline ends came to 6 bases. Germline CDR1 and CDR2: LNHDA and SQIVND (reference sequence). Sample: peripheral blood. The TCR comes from a woman in her forties or fifties with acute or convalescent COVID-19. V usage is TRBV19 and J usage is TRBJ2-6; D is unclear. The CDR3 DNA reads TGTGCCAGTAGTATTTTCTCCTCTGGGGCCAACGTCCTGACTTTC. Translation: CASSIFSSGANVLTF.